The rows below give T cell receptor beta chains drawn from one sample of a study of T cells after somatic rescue of genetic block. The table came from immunoSEQ multiplex PCR; TCRdb's copy has only in-frame clones and leaves some out. This sample has some 68,000 clones; roughly 88% occur once, and the top ten carry about 3%. Material: peripheral blood mononuclear cells (PBMCs). Receptors originate from a man younger than 45. CDR3s include the opening cysteine and the closing phenylalanine or tryptophan. Each record gives: J gene, D gene, V gene, clone size, CDR3 DNA, CDR3 protein. A D gene is named only where the DNA matches it firmly. Size is stated for part of the rows, as once, few or many counts, or as a class when the clone is expanded.

j_call: TRBJ2-1
d_call: NA
v_call: TRBV4-3
clone_size: NA
cdr3_nt: TGCGCCAGCAGCCAAGCTGGGGGCGATGAGCAGTTCTTC
cdr3_aa: CASSQAGGDEQFF

j_call: TRBJ2-7
d_call: TRBD2
v_call: TRBV19
clone_size: NA
cdr3_nt: TGTGCCAGTAGTATATTCGCGGGGGGGCCGGTCGAGCAGTACTTC
cdr3_aa: CASSIFAGGPVEQYF

j_call: TRBJ1-2
d_call: NA
v_call: TRBV5-4
clone_size: NA
cdr3_nt: TGTGCCAGCAGCCCCTTGGGACTAGGGTATGGCTACACCTTC
cdr3_aa: CASSPLGLGYGYTF

j_call: TRBJ1-2
d_call: NA
v_call: TRBV28
clone_size: NA
cdr3_nt: TGTGCCAGCAGTGGGACGCGGGGGCTCTATGGCTACACCTTC
cdr3_aa: CASSGTRGLYGYTF

j_call: TRBJ2-3
d_call: TRBD2
v_call: TRBV5-1
clone_size: NA
cdr3_nt: TGCGCCAGCAAAACTAGCGTTGCTGCAGATACGCAGTATTTT
cdr3_aa: CASKTSVAADTQYF

j_call: TRBJ2-3
d_call: TRBD2
v_call: TRBV5-4
clone_size: NA
cdr3_nt: TGTGCCGGAGGAGCGGGAGGCACAGATACGCAGTATTTT
cdr3_aa: CAGGAGGTDTQYF

j_call: TRBJ2-3
d_call: NA
v_call: TRBV7-9
clone_size: once
cdr3_nt: TGTGCCAGCAGCTTCCATTTCCGGGACACCGAAAGCACAGATACGCAGTATTTT
cdr3_aa: CASSFHFRDTESTDTQYF

j_call: TRBJ2-5
d_call: NA
v_call: TRBV27
clone_size: NA
cdr3_nt: TGTGCCAGCAGCCAAACTAGCACCCGCCCGGAGACCCAGTACTTC
cdr3_aa: CASSQTSTRPETQYF

j_call: TRBJ1-2
d_call: TRBD1
v_call: TRBV10-2
clone_size: NA
cdr3_nt: TGCGCCAGCACTCCCGGGACAGACATCTATGGCTACACCTTC
cdr3_aa: CASTPGTDIYGYTF

j_call: TRBJ2-4
d_call: TRBD1
v_call: TRBV5-4
clone_size: NA
cdr3_nt: TGTGCCAGCAGCTTGGGGGGGGAACCGGGACAGGGTCACTTC
cdr3_aa: CASSLGGEPGQGHF

j_call: TRBJ2-7
d_call: NA
v_call: TRBV6-5
clone_size: once
cdr3_nt: TGTGCCAGCAGTACTGACCCGGGGAGCGGGTACGAGCAGTACTTC
cdr3_aa: CASSTDPGSGYEQYF

j_call: TRBJ2-3
d_call: TRBD1
v_call: TRBV27
clone_size: NA
cdr3_nt: TGTGCCAGCAGAGCGACCGGGACAGGCACAGATACGCAGTATTTT
cdr3_aa: CASRATGTGTDTQYF

j_call: TRBJ2-4
d_call: TRBD2
v_call: TRBV7-9
clone_size: NA
cdr3_nt: TGTGCCAGCAGCCAAGGGACTAGCGGGAGGGCCGGGGCCAAAAACATTCAGTACTTC
cdr3_aa: CASSQGTSGRAGAKNIQYF

j_call: TRBJ2-7
d_call: NA
v_call: TRBV19
clone_size: once
cdr3_nt: TGTGCCAGTAGTATCGTAGGCAGCTCCTACGAGCAGTACTTC
cdr3_aa: CASSIVGSSYEQYF

j_call: TRBJ2-7
d_call: NA
v_call: TRBV5-1
clone_size: NA
cdr3_nt: TGCGCCAGCAGCTTGTGGGGGGAAGGCTACGAGCAGTACTTC
cdr3_aa: CASSLWGEGYEQYF

j_call: TRBJ2-2
d_call: TRBD1
v_call: TRBV15
clone_size: once
cdr3_nt: TGTGCCACCAGCCGACAGGGGAAAGGAACCGGGGAGCTGTTTTTT
cdr3_aa: CATSRQGKGTGELFF